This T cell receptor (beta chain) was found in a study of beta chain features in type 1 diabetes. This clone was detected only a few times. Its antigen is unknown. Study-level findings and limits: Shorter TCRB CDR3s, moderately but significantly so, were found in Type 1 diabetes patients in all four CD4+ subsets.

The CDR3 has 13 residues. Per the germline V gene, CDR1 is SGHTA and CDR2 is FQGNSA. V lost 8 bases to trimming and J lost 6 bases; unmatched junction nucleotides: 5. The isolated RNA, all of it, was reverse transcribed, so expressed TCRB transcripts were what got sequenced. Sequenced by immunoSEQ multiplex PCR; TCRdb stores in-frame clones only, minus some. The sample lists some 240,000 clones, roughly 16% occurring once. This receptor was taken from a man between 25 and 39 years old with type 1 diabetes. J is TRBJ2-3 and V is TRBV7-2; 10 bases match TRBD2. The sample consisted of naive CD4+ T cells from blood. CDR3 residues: CASGRLAGDTQYF. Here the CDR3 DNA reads TGTGCCAGCGGCAGACTAGCGGGCGATACGCAGTATTTT.